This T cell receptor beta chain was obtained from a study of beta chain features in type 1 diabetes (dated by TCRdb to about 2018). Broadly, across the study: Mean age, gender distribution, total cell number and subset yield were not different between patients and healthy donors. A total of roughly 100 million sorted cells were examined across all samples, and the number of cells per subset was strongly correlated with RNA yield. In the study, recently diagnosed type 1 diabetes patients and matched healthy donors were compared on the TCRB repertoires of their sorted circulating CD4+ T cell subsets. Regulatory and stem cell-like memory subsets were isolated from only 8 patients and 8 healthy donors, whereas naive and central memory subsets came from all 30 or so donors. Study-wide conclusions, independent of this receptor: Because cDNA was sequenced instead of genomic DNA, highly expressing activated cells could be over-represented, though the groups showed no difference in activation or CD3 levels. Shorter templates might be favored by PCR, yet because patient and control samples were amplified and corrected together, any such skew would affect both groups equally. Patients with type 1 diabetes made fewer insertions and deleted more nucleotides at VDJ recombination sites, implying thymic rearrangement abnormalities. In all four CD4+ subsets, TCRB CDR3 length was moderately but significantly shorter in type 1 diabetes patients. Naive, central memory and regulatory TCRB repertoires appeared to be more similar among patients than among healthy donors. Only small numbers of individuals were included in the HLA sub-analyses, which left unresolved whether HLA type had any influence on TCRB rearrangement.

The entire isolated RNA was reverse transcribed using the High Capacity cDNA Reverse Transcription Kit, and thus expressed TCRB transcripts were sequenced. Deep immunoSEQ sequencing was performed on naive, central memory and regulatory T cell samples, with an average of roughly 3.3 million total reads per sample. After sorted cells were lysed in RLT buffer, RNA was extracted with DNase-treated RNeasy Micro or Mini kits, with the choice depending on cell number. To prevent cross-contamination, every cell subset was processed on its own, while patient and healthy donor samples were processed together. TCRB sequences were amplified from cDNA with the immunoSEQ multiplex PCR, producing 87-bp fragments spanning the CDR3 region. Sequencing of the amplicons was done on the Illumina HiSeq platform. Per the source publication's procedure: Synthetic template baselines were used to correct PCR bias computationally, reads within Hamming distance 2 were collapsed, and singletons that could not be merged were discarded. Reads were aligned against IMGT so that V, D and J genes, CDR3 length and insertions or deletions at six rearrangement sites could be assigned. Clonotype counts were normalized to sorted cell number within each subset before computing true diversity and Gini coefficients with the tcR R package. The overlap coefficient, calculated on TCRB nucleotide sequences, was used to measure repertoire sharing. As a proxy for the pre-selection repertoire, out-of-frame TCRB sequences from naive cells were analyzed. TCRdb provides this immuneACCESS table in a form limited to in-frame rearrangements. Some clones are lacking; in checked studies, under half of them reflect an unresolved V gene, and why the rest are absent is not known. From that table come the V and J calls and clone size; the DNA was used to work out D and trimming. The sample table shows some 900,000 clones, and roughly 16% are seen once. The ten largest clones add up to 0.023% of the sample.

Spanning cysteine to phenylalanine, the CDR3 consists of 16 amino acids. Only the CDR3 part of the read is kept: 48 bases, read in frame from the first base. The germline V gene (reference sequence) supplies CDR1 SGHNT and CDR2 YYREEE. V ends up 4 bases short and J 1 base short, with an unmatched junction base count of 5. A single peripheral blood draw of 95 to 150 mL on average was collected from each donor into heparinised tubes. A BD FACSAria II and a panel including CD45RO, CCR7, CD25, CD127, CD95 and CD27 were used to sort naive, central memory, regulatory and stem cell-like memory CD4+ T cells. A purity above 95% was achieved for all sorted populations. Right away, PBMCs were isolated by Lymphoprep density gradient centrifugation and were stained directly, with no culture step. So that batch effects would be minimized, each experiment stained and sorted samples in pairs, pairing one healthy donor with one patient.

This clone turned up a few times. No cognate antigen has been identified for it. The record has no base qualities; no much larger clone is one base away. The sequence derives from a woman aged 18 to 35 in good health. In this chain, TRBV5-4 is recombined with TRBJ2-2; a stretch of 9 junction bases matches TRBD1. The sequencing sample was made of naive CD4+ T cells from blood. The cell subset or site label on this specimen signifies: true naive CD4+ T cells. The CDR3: CASSTWGQGNTGELFF. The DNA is TGTGCCAGCAGCACCTGGGGACAGGGGAACACCGGGGAGCTGTTTTTT. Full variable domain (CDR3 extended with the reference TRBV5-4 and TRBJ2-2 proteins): ETGVTQSPTHLIKTRGQQVTLRCSSQSGHNTVSWYQQALGQGPQFIFQYYREEENGRGNFPPRFSGLQFPNYSSELNVNALELDDSALYLCASSTWGQGNTGELFFGEGSRLTVL.